The 22 T cell receptor beta chains below were found in one sample sequenced in a study of cytomegalovirus exposure and HLA in healthy donors. The PCR contained 60 Vbeta and 13 Jbeta primers. Sequencing used immunoSEQ multiplex PCR; TCRdb keeps in-frame clones, though not all of them. This sample yields 55,000 to 80,000 clones, of which roughly 75% are seen a single time; about 8.2% belongs to the top ten. The sequencing input was PBMCs. The receptors were sampled from a man aged 60-69 years in good health and CMV-seropositive.

This sequence joins TRBV6-5 and TRBJ1-6; 10 nucleotides align to TRBD1. The CDR3 runs 15 residues. J was trimmed by 10 bases and V by 6 bases; bases with no gene match: 9. The V gene's germline CDR1 is MNHEY and CDR2 SVGAGI. CDR3 region: CASRAGQGFRSPLHF. Here the CDR3 DNA reads TGTGCCAGCAGAGCGGGACAGGGGTTTCGATCACCCCTCCACTTT.

The V call is TRBV5-1, the J call TRBJ2-5; 8 nucleotides align to TRBD1. The V and J ends lost 0 bases and 2 bases, in that order; junction bases with no gene match: 6. The CDR3 contains 16 residues. Per the germline V gene, CDR1 is SGHRS and CDR2 is YFSETQ. The CDR3 DNA is TGCGCCAGCAGCTTGGGGACAGGGTTCCGGCAAGAGACCCAGTACTTC. Translation: CASSLGTGFRQETQYF. The full variable domain, with the rest looked up from reference TRBV5-1 and TRBJ2-5, is KAGVTQTPRYLIKTRGQQVTLSCSPISGHRSVSWYQQTPGQGLQFLFEYFSETQRNKGNFPGRFSGRQFSNSRSEMNVSTLELGDSALYLCASSLGTGFRQETQYFGPGTRLLVL.

V is TRBV6-1 and J is TRBJ2-7, with 12 bases lining up with TRBD2. The CDR3 is made up of 15 amino acids. The junction had 7 bases not matched to a gene; V was cut back by 7 bases and J by 3 bases. Germline assignment: CDR1 MNHNS and CDR2 SASEGT. Here the CDR3 reads CASIRGLAGLYEQYF. The CDR3, as DNA: TGTGCCAGCATCCGAGGACTAGCGGGACTCTACGAGCAGTACTTC.

This clone was observed a few times. The DNA for the CDR3 is TGTGCCAGCAGTTTAACAGGGGGGAAACTGTTTTTT. This gives the protein CASSLTGGKLFF. The chain combines TRBV27 with TRBJ1-4, with 8 bases lining up with TRBD1. This CDR3 is 12 amino acids long. Germline V CDR1 and CDR2: MNHEY, SMNVEV (reference sequence). The ends lost 2 bases at V and 11 bases at J; junction bases unmatched: 1.

The chain combines TRBV27 with TRBJ2-7, with a tentative D call TRBD2 (6 bases). The CDR3 length is 14 residues. Trimming took 5 bases from V and 7 from J, leaving 18 bases between them. The germline V gene encodes CDR1 MNHEY and CDR2 SMNVEV (reference sequence). CDR3 DNA: TGTGCCAGCAGTCCAAGGGGACTTCCTTGGGAGCAGTACTTC. Its protein is CASSPRGLPWEQYF.

This chain connects TRBV18 to TRBJ1-6; 7 bases match TRBD1. Germline CDR1 reads KGHSH; CDR2 reads LQKENI. The CDR3 has 15 residues. V was pared by 3 bases and J by 7 bases, with 6 bases of the junction left unmatched. CDR3 bases: TGTGCCAGCTCACCGGGACAGTACGAGAATTCACCCCTCCACTTT. It specifies CASSPGQYENSPLHF.

The rearrangement uses TRBV4-1 and TRBJ1-5; 7 nucleotides agree with TRBD1. V trimming: 0 bases; J trimming: 3 bases; junction bases outside the gene matches: 5. From germline, CDR1 is MGHRA and CDR2 YSYEKL. The CDR3 is made up of 16 amino acids. DNA for the CDR3: TGCGCCAGCAGCCAAGACCCCGGGACAGACAATCAGCCCCAGCATTTT. Translation: CASSQDPGTDNQPQHF.

The chain recombines TRBV25-1 with TRBJ1-4, with D perhaps TRBD1 (6 bases). Germline V gene data show CDR1 as MGHDK and CDR2 as SYGVNS. The CDR3 length is 15 residues. V shed 0 bases and J shed 7 bases, with 12 bases lying between them. Here the CDR3 reads CASSEYKAGVEKLFF. The CDR3 bases are TGTGCCAGCAGTGAATATAAGGCAGGGGTTGAAAAACTGTTTTTT.

This chain connects TRBV4-1 to TRBJ1-2; 8 bases are shared with TRBD1. V shed 5 bases, J shed 1 base, and the junction held 6 bases outside the gene matches. The CDR3 runs to 15 residues. Germline CDR1 and CDR2: MGHRA and YSYEKL. The CDR3 reads CASSGTGRGNYGYTF. CDR3 bases: TGCGCCAGCAGCGGGACAGGCAGAGGTAACTATGGCTACACCTTC.

The table lists this clone with a few counts. This chain connects TRBV7-9 to TRBJ1-2, with D possibly being TRBD1 (5 bases). Trimming stripped 8 bases from V and 4 bases from J, with 23 bases between. This CDR3 region has 16 residues. The V gene's germline CDR1 is SEHNR and CDR2 FQNEAQ (reference sequence). The CDR3 DNA reads TGTGCCAGCGAACAAAATCCCCAGGGTGGATCCTATGGCTACACCTTC. This translates into CASEQNPQGGSYGYTF.

CDR3 sequence (DNA): TGCGCCAGCAGCTTGATGGGAGGGCCATGGGAGACCCAGTACTTC. It encodes CASSLMGGPWETQYF. The V call is TRBV5-1, the J call TRBJ2-5; 7 bases align to TRBD2. Trimming took 1 base from V and 5 from J; bases not matched to a gene: 8. CDR1 is SGHRS and CDR2 is YFSETQ in the germline V gene. There are 15 residues in the CDR3.

V usage is TRBV5-1 and J usage is TRBJ1-6; 11 bases line up with TRBD1. Trimming at V came to 4 bases and at J to 10 bases, leaving 7 bases not matched to a gene. Germline CDR1 is SGHRS and CDR2 is YFSETQ. The CDR3 contains 15 residues. The CDR3: CASSRLGTGGSPLHF. The CDR3 DNA reads as TGCGCCAGCAGCCGGCTTGGGACAGGGGGGTCACCCCTCCACTTT.

This chain uses TRBV4-1 with TRBJ2-6, with a weak D call TRBD1 (5 bases). The CDR3 extends over 17 amino acids. CDR1 is MGHRA, CDR2 YSYEKL, per germline. Deletions cut 3 bases from V and 0 bases from J, with 12 bases between. The CDR3 nucleotides are TGCGCCAGCAGCCACAGGGATTTCACCTCTGGGGCCAACGTCCTGACTTTC. Translated: CASSHRDFTSGANVLTF.

The chain links TRBV5-8 to TRBJ2-5; D might be TRBD2 (6 bases). Germline CDR1 SGHTS, CDR2 YDEGEE. CDR3 length: 15 amino acids. Trimming removed 4 bases at V and 4 bases at J, with 17 bases between. The CDR3 sequence: CASSIGREVGETQYF. CDR3 DNA sequence: TGTGCCAGCAGCATCGGCAGGGAGGTTGGAGAGACCCAGTACTTC.

This chain connects TRBV7-9 to TRBJ1-1; D is uncertain. Trimming stripped 0 bases from V and 6 bases from J, with 8 bases between. Germline V gives CDR1 SEHNR, CDR2 FQNEAQ (reference sequence). This CDR3 contains 13 residues. CDR3 residues: CASSLAKLSEAFF. The CDR3, as DNA: TGTGCCAGCAGCTTAGCTAAGCTTTCTGAAGCTTTCTTT.

The chain carries TRBV29-1 and TRBJ2-5, with D possibly matching TRBD2 (5 bases). The assigned J gene may be wrong: the sequence end matches TRBJ2-7 better. The CDR3 totals 12 residues. Per germline, CDR1 SQVTM and CDR2 ANQGSEA. Here the CDR3 DNA reads TGCAGCGTTGAAGATCTCGGGGTCGAGCAGTACTTC. Translating it yields CSVEDLGVEQYF.

The chain combines TRBV6-1 with TRBJ2-6; D is undetermined. The length of the CDR3 is 14 residues. V lost 3 bases to trimming and J lost 0 bases, with 3 bases between them. CDR1 and CDR2 from the germline V gene are MNHNS and SASEGT. The CDR3 here is CASSDVSGANVLTF. CDR3 DNA sequence: TGTGCCAGCAGTGACGTCTCTGGGGCCAACGTCCTGACTTTC.

In DNA, the CDR3 is TGTGCCAGCACCCTAGGGCAGGGGGCAAACTATGGCTACACCTTC. It translates to CASTLGQGANYGYTF. V usage is TRBV5-4 and J usage is TRBJ1-2; TRBD1 aligns across 8 bases. This CDR3 is built from 15 residues. With 6 bases clipped from V and 2 bases from J, the junction kept 9 bases outside the gene matches. From germline, CDR1 is SGHNT and CDR2 YYREEE (reference sequence).

The genes are TRBV25-1 and TRBJ2-4, with D possibly matching TRBD1 (5 bases). CDR1 is MGHDK and CDR2 is SYGVNS in the germline V gene. Trimming stripped 4 bases from V and 0 bases from J, with 16 bases between. This CDR3 has 17 residues. In DNA, the CDR3 is TGTGCCAGCAGTGCCGGACAAGTAACCTTAGCCAAAAACATTCAGTACTTC. Its translation is CASSAGQVTLAKNIQYF.

This chain connects TRBV5-1 to TRBJ1-4; possibly TRBD1 for D (5 bases). The V gene lost 0 bases and the J gene lost 3 bases, with 6 bases spanning the gap. Germline V CDR1 and CDR2: SGHRS, YFSETQ. The CDR3 runs 14 residues. This CDR3 reads CASSLGGANEKLFF. CDR3 nucleotide sequence: TGCGCCAGCAGCTTGGGGGGGGCTAATGAAAAACTGTTTTTT.

V gene TRBV7-9 combines with J gene TRBJ1-1; D gene ambiguous. The CDR3 length is 16 residues. Trimming left V 5 bases short and J 0 bases short, with 16 bases between. Germline CDR1 reads SEHNR; CDR2 reads FQNEAQ (reference sequence). The CDR3 spells CASSTTWPQVNTEAFF. The DNA of the CDR3 is TGTGCCAGCAGCACAACGTGGCCTCAGGTGAACACTGAAGCTTTCTTT.

V is TRBV29-1 and J is TRBJ2-7; 10 bases are shared with TRBD2. V was pared by 7 bases and J by 1 base, with 4 bases of the junction left unmatched. The CDR3 has 13 amino acids. Germline assignment: CDR1 SQVTM and CDR2 ANQGSEA. DNA of the CDR3: TGCAGCGGTCTAGCGGGAGCTTCCTACGAGCAGTACTTC. Translating gives CSGLAGASYEQYF.